This note documents a single TCR beta chain sequence. The sample belongs to a study of human T cells and chemical hapten exposure. Study details: 2% DPC applied to a roughly 2 cm by roughly 2 cm arm area sensitized donors.

This sample's time point: pre-sensitization, week 0. This sample's treatment: therapeutic diphenylcyclopropenone sensitization with weekly scalp DPC. One entry per CDR3 protein, called by TCRdb with MiXCR from the RACE reads. Among 120,000 or so distinct CDR3 sequences listed, roughly 13% were seen once. The J segment lost 2 bases and the V segment lost 1 base, leaving 2 bases of the junction unmatched. The CDR3 totals 13 residues. Germline V CDR1 and CDR2: DFQATT, SNEGSKA (reference sequence). The source material was whole blood, sampled in connection with sensitization to the hapten diphenylcyclopropenone (DPC). The chain is built from TRBV20-1 and TRBJ2-7; TRBD2 aligns across 7 bases. This receptor was taken from a woman aged 18 to 35 with alopecia areata. Some clones in this sample may be carry-over from other donors' samples. The CDR3 reads CSARATSTYEQYF. CDR3 DNA: TGCAGTGCTAGAGCGACTAGCACCTACGAGCAGTACTTC.